The following is a T cell receptor beta chain sequence with its context. The antigen is undetermined. The sample comes from a study of cytomegalovirus exposure and HLA in healthy donors. General observations from the study: The presence/absence work took it that sequencing depth was about the same across donors. CMV serostatus alone was available as immune exposure information. What a later analysis reportedly showed was that an Asian-associated ancestry cluster had fewer N-insertions than the 666-donor mean.

The study ran its PCR with 60 Vbeta and 13 Jbeta primers. The protocol was immunoSEQ multiplex PCR, while the TCRdb copy is restricted to in-frame clones and leaves out a portion. The sample has approximately 180,000 clones; more than 85% are singletons. CDR3 size: 15 residues. Losses at the gene ends were 5 bases for V and 7 bases for J; bases not matched to a gene: 8. Per the germline V gene, CDR1 is MNHEY and CDR2 is SMNVEV (reference sequence). The TCR comes from a girl under three years old in good health and CMV-seronegative. The sample taken for sequencing was PBMCs. The chain uses TRBV27 and TRBJ1-5; 10 bases are shared with TRBD1. The CDR3 reads CASSPGQGRWQPQHF. The CDR3 nucleotides read TGTGCCAGCAGTCCGGGACAGGGGAGATGGCAGCCCCAGCATTTT.